The next 16 T cell receptor beta chains were all read from a single sample in a study of CD8 T cells in Susac syndrome. Random hexamers were used to reverse transcribe roughly 0.5 to 1 ug of RNA. TCRdb reanalysed the immunoSEQ multiplex PCR reads using MiXCR and keeps one entry per CDR3 protein. The data hold about 180,000 distinct CDR3 sequences, with around 95% observed a single time. Input material: CD4+ T cells from PBMCs. These receptors all stem from a human donor with multiple sclerosis.

This chain joins TRBV20-1 and TRBJ1-2, with TRBD1 matching over 8 bases. Germline loops: CDR1 DFQATT, CDR2 SNEGSKA (reference sequence). The CDR3 length is 13 residues. V shed 2 bases, J shed 6 bases, and the junction held 5 bases outside the gene matches. The CDR3 region has the DNA TGCAGTGCTAGAAGACAGGGGTCTGATGGCTACACCTTC. Translated, it gives CSARRQGSDGYTF.

The chain is built from TRBV15 and TRBJ2-1; 8 nucleotides line up with TRBD2. Trimming at V came to 5 bases and at J to 0 bases, leaving 12 bases not matched to a gene. Per the germline V gene, CDR1 is LNHNV and CDR2 is YYDKDF (reference sequence). CDR3 length equals 18 residues. The CDR3 loop is CATSGMAERGISYNEQFF. CDR3 nucleotides: TGTGCCACCAGCGGGATGGCGGAGCGGGGGATCTCCTACAATGAGCAGTTCTTC. The full variable domain, rest sourced from reference TRBV15 and TRBJ2-1, is DAMVIQNPRYQVTQFGKPVTLSCSQTLNHNVMYWYQQKSSQAPKLLFHYYDKDFNNEADTPDNFQSRRPNTSFCFLDIRSPGLGDTAMYLCATSGMAERGISYNEQFFGPGTRLTVL.

J is TRBJ2-5 and V is TRBV5-4, with a weak D call TRBD2 (6 bases). The germline V and J ends were trimmed by 5 bases and 5 bases, with 13 bases remaining between them. Germline CDR1 reads SGHNT; CDR2 reads YYREEE (reference sequence). CDR3 length equals 13 residues. CDR3 loop: CASSLEGRETQYF. In DNA form, the CDR3 reads TGTGCCAGCAGTCTGGAGGGGCGCGAGACCCAGTACTTC.

The chain uses TRBV12-3 or TRBV12-4 and TRBJ2-1, with 8 positions matching TRBD1. This CDR3 is 15 amino acids long. Losses at the gene ends were 4 bases for V and 5 bases for J; bases not matched to a gene: 7. CDR3 protein: CASSSRGQVNNEQFF. CDR3 in DNA: TGTGCCAGCAGTTCTAGGGGACAGGTGAACAATGAGCAGTTCTTC.

The V and J genes are TRBV14 and TRBJ2-7; possibly TRBD1 for D (6 bases). Between the trimmed V and J ends, which lost 1 base and 5 bases, there was a span of 12 bases. Per germline, CDR1 SGHDN and CDR2 FVKESK. The CDR3 is made up of 14 amino acids. CDR3: CASSQVYRVNEQYF. The CDR3, as DNA: TGTGCCAGCAGCCAAGTCTACAGGGTCAACGAGCAGTACTTC.

The chain is built from TRBV5-4 and TRBJ2-1, with 12 bases identical to TRBD2. The CDR3 contains 15 residues. Germline CDR1 is SGHNT and CDR2 is YYREEE (reference sequence). Losses at the gene ends were 4 bases for V and 8 bases for J; bases not matched to a gene: 7. The CDR3 loop is CASSQLAGGADEQFF. The CDR3 DNA follows: TGTGCCAGCAGCCAACTAGCGGGGGGTGCGGATGAGCAGTTCTTC.

The chain is built from TRBV30 and TRBJ1-5; D uncertain. The germline V gene encodes CDR1 GTSNPN and CDR2 SVGIG (reference sequence). The germline V and J ends were trimmed by 0 bases and 0 bases, with 6 bases remaining between them. This CDR3 contains 14 residues. Here the CDR3 reads CAWSVWDSNQPQHF. DNA for the CDR3: TGTGCCTGGAGTGTCTGGGATAGCAATCAGCCCCAGCATTTT.

The chain uses TRBV28 and TRBJ2-5; the match to TRBD1 covers 7 bases. CDR3 size: 14 residues. Germline V gene lookup returns CDR1 MDHEN and CDR2 SYDVKM. J lost 2 bases, V lost 6 bases, and 6 bases had no gene match. The CDR3 reads CASSLRDRQETQYF. The CDR3 bases are TGTGCCAGCAGCCTCCGGGACAGACAAGAGACCCAGTACTTC.

This clonotype was found once. The chain has TRBV29-1 and TRBJ2-1; maybe TRBD2 (7 bases). The CDR3 has 15 residues. V lost 6 bases and J 0 bases, leaving 15 bases between the germline ends. Germline lookup yields CDR1 SQVTM and CDR2 ANQGSEA. This CDR3 is CSVGRGPSSYNEQFF. As DNA, the CDR3 is TGCAGCGTGGGGCGGGGGCCGAGCTCCTACAATGAGCAGTTCTTC.

The rearrangement links TRBV11-2 to TRBJ2-2; TRBD2 aligns across 12 bases. This CDR3 is 15 amino acids long. Losses at the gene ends were 5 bases for V and 8 bases for J; bases not matched to a gene: 6. Germline CDR1 and CDR2: SGHAT and FQNNGV. The CDR3: CASSPLGTSGGELFF. The CDR3 DNA reads as TGTGCCAGCAGCCCCCTTGGGACTAGCGGGGGGGAGCTGTTTTTT.

This chain links TRBV7-9 with TRBJ1-4, with 9 bases fitting TRBD1. Trimming took 4 bases from V and 13 from J; bases not matched to a gene: 10. This CDR3 comprises 14 residues. CDR1 and CDR2 from the germline V gene are SEHNR and FQNEAQ (reference sequence). The chain's CDR3 is CASSSWDRAQGLFF. The CDR3, as DNA: TGTGCCAGCAGCTCCTGGGACAGGGCCCAGGGACTGTTTTTT.

The J gene is TRBJ2-1, the V gene TRBV7-3, with 9 bases aligning to TRBD1. The CDR3 runs to 15 residues. J was trimmed by 6 bases and V by 8 bases; bases with no gene match: 11. Germline V lookup: CDR1 SGHTA, CDR2 FQGTGA. The CDR3 DNA reads TGTGCCAGCGGGGACCTCGGGACAGGGTTCAATGAGCAGTTCTTC. Protein: CASGDLGTGFNEQFF.

For the CDR3, the DNA is TGTGCCAGCAGCTTGGCCCTGTACCAAGAGACCCAGTACTTC. Protein: CASSLALYQETQYF. This chain uses TRBV5-4 with TRBJ2-5; D gene uncertain. Trimming left V 0 bases short and J 0 bases short, with 6 bases between. This CDR3 has 14 residues. CDR1 is SGHNT and CDR2 is YYREEE in the germline V gene (reference sequence).

This clonotype was picked up one time. The chain employs TRBV4-1 and TRBJ1-2; 7 bases agree with TRBD1. This CDR3 is built from 14 residues. Losses at the gene ends were 5 bases for V and 0 bases for J; bases not matched to a gene: 3. Germline loops: CDR1 MGHRA, CDR2 YSYEKL. The CDR3: CASSGQVANYGYTF. The CDR3 DNA reads TGCGCCAGCAGCGGACAGGTTGCTAACTATGGCTACACCTTC.

The chain links TRBV4-2 to TRBJ2-7, with a possible D match to TRBD2 (5 bases). The CDR3 totals 17 residues. In germline, CDR1 is LGHNA, CDR2 YNFKEQ. V lost 2 bases and J 7 bases, leaving 24 bases between the germline ends. This CDR3 reads CASSQFLGSLESGEQYF. CDR3 in DNA: TGTGCCAGCAGCCAATTCCTTGGGTCCCTAGAATCGGGGGAGCAGTACTTC.

This clonotype was recorded once. V and J are TRBV12-3 or TRBV12-4 and TRBJ2-3; D is undetermined. This CDR3 is 14 amino acids long. V lost 3 bases and J 5 bases, leaving 12 bases between the germline ends. CDR3 nucleotides: TGTGCCAGCAGTTTGAGCAATTCTGGAGATACGCAGTATTTT. This encodes CASSLSNSGDTQYF.